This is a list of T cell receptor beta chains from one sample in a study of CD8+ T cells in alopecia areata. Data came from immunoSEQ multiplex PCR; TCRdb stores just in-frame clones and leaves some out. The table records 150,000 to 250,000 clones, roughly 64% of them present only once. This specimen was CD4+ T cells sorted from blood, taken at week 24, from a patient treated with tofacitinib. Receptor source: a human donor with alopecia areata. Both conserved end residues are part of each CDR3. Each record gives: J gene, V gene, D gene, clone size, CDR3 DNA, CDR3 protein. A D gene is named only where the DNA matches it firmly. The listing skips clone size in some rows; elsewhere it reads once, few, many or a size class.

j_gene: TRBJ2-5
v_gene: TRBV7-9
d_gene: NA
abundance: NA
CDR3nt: TGTGCCAGCAGCCCTAGGGGGCAAGAGACCCAGTACTTC
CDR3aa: CASSPRGQETQYF

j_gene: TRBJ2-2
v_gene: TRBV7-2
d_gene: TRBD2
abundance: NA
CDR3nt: TGTGCCAGCAGTTCTAGCGGGGGCACCGGGGAGCTGTTTTTT
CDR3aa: CASSSSGGTGELFF

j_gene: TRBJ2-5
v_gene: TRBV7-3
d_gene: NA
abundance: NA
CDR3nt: TGTGCCAGCAGCTTAAGGCAGGGTAATCAAGAGACCCAGTACTTC
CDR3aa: CASSLRQGNQETQYF

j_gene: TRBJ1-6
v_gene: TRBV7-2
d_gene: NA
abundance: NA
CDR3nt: TGTGCCAGCAGGCATCCGGGACATCATTCACCCCTCCACTTT
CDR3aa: CASRHPGHHSPLHF

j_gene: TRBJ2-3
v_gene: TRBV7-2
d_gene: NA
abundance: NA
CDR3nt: TGTGCCAGCAGCTTAGACAGGAACCCTACAGATACGCAGTATTTT
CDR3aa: CASSLDRNPTDTQYF

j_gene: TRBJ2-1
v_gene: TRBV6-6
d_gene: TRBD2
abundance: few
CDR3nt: TGTGCCAGCAGTTACACTAGCGATGAGCAGTTCTTC
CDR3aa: CASSYTSDEQFF

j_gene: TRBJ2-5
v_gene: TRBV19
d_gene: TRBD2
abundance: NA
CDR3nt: TGTGCCAGTAGTTGGCTAGCGGGGGGGAGACAAGAGACCCAGTACTTC
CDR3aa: CASSWLAGGRQETQYF

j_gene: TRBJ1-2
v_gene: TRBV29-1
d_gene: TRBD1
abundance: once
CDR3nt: TGCAGCGTTGGGGACAGGGGAAACTATGGCTACACCTTC
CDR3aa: CSVGDRGNYGYTF

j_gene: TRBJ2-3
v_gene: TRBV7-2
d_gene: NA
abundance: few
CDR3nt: TGTGCCAGCAGCTCCGGCAACAGGGTCCCCACAGATACGCAGTATTTT
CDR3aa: CASSSGNRVPTDTQYF

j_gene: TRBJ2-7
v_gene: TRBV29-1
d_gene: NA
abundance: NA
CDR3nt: TGCAGCGTTGCTGGCAGCTACGAGCAGTACTTC
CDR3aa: CSVAGSYEQYF

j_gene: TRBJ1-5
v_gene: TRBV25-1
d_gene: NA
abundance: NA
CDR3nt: TGTGCCAGCAGTGAGGGTTATCAGCCCCAGCATTTT
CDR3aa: CASSEGYQPQHF

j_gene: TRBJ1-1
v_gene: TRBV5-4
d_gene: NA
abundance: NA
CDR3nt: TGTGCCAGCAGCTTGGTCGCCAAGAACACTGAAGCTTTCTTT
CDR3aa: CASSLVAKNTEAFF

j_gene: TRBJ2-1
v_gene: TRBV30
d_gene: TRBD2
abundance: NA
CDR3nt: TGTGCCTGGAGCATACCGACTAGCCCCTCCTACAATGAGCAGTTCTTC
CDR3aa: CAWSIPTSPSYNEQFF

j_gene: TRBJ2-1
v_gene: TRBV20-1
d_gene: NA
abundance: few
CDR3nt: TGCAGTGCTAGAGATCTCAATGAGCAGTTCTTC
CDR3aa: CSARDLNEQFF

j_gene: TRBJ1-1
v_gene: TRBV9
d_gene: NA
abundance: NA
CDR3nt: TGTGCCAGCAGCGTAGGAACGGGTTTGAGCACTGAAGCTTTCTTT
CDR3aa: CASSVGTGLSTEAFF

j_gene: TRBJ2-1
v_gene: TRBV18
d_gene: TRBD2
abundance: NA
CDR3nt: TGTGCCAGCTCACGGATTGCCGGGAGGGCCCTCGAACGCAATGAGCAGTTCTTC
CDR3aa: CASSRIAGRALERNEQFF

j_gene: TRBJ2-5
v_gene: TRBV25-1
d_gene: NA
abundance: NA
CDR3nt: TGTGCCAGCAGTGCCCCGTGGGAAGGAGGAGAGACCCAGTACTTC
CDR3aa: CASSAPWEGGETQYF

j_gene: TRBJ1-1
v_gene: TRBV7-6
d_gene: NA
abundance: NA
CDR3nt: TGTGCCAGCAGCTTAATGGCTGAAGCTTTCTTT
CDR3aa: CASSLMAEAFF

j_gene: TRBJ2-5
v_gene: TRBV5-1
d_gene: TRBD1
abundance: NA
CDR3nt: TGCGCCAGCAGCATAGGGACAGGGAGACAAGAGACCCAGTACTTC
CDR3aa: CASSIGTGRQETQYF

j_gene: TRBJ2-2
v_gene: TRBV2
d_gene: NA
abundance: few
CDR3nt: TGTGCCAGCAACCTGGGGGGGAACACCGGGGAGCTGTTTTTT
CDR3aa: CASNLGGNTGELFF

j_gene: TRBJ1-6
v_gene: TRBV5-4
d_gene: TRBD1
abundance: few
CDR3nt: TGTGCCAGCAGCTTGGGGACAGGGTATTCACCCCTCCACTTT
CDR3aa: CASSLGTGYSPLHF

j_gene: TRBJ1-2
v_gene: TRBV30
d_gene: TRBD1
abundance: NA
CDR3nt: TGTGCCTGGAGTCCGACAGGGGACTCGATCTATGGCTACACCTTC
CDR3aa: CAWSPTGDSIYGYTF

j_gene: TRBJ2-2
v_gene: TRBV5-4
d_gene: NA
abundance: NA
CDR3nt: TGTGCCAGCAGCTCGGGAGCTTGGGGGATGGGGATCACCGGGGAGCTGTTTTTT
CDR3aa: CASSSGAWGMGITGELFF

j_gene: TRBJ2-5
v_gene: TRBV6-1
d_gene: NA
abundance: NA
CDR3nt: TGTGCCAGCAGTGCGCTAGCGACCCAAGAGACCCAGTACTTC
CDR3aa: CASSALATQETQYF

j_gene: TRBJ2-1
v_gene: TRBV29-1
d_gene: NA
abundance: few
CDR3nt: TGCAGCGTCCCGAGCCCCAACCGAGCAAGCTCCTACAATGAGCAGTTCTTC
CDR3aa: CSVPSPNRASSYNEQFF

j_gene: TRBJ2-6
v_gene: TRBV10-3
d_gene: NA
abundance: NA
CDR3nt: TGTGCCATCAGCGAGGATAGAGACTCTGGGGCCAACGTCCTGACTTTC
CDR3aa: CAISEDRDSGANVLTF

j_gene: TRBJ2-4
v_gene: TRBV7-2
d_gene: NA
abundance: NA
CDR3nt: TGTGCCAGCAGCTTAAAGGGGACCATTCAGTACTTC
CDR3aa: CASSLKGTIQYF

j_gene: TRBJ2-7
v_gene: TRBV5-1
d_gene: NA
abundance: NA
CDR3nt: TGCGCCAGCAGCTCGGAGGGCATTACAGGGTCCTCCTACGAGCAGTACTTC
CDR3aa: CASSSEGITGSSYEQYF

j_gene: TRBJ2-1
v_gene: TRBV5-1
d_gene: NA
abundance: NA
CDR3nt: TGCGCCAGCAGCTTGGCCAGGGCCTACAATGAGCAGTTCTTC
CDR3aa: CASSLARAYNEQFF

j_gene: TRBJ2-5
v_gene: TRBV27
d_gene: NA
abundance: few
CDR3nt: TGTGCCAGCAGTCCCCAGAAGACAGGGCGGAGGGGAAACCAGTACTTC
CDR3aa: CASSPQKTGRRGNQYF

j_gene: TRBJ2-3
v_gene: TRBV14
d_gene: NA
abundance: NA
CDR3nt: TGTGCCAGCAGCAGATCAGCGGGAGATACGCAGTATTTT
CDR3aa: CASSRSAGDTQYF

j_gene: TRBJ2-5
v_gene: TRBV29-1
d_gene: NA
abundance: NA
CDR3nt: TGCAGCGTTGGGGACCGTCAAGAGACCCAGTACTTC
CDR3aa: CSVGDRQETQYF

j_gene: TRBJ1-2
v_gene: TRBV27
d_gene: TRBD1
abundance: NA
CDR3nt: TGTGCCAGCAGCCCGGGACAGTACTATGGCTACACCTTC
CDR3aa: CASSPGQYYGYTF

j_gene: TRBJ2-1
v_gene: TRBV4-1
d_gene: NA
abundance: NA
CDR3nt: TGCGCCAGCAGCCAAGATCAGGGGGGAGGGTCCTACAATGAGCAGTTCTTC
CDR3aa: CASSQDQGGGSYNEQFF

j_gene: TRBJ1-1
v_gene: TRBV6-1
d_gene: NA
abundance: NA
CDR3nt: TGTGCCAGCAGTTATACAGCGAGGAACACTGAAGCTTTCTTT
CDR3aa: CASSYTARNTEAFF

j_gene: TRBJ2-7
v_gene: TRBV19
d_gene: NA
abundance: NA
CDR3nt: TGTGCCAGTAGTATTGGGCCGGCAGCTAGCTCCTACGAGCAGTACTTC
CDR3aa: CASSIGPAASSYEQYF

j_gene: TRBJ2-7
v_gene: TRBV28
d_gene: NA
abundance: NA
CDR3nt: TGTGCCAGCAGTTCCTCCTACGAGCAGTACTTC
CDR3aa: CASSSSYEQYF

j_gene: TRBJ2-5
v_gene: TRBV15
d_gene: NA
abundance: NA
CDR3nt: TGTGCCACCAGTCCCCTGGGTCCGGAGACCCAGTACTTC
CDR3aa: CATSPLGPETQYF

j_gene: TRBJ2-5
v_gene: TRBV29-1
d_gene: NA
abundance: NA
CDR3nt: TGCAGCGTTGGGGTCGGGGGACAAGAGACCCAGTACTTC
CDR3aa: CSVGVGGQETQYF

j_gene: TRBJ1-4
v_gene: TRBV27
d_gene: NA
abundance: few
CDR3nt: TGTGCCAGCAGTTCCGCGTTCGAGGAAAAACTGTTTTTT
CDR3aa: CASSSAFEEKLFF

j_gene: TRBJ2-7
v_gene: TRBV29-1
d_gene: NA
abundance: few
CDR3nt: TGCAGCGTTGAGGGAATTACGCCGTACGAGCAGTACTTC
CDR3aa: CSVEGITPYEQYF

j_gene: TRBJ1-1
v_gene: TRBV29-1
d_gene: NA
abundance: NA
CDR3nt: TGCAGCGTTCTGGAGTTAAGGGCGAACACTGAAGCTTTCTTT
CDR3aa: CSVLELRANTEAFF

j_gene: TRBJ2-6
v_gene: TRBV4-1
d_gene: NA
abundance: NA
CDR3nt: TGCGCCAGCAGCCAATCTCGCTCTGGGGCCAACGTCCTGACTTTC
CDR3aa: CASSQSRSGANVLTF

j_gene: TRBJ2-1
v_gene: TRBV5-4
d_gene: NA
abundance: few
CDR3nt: TGTGCCAGCAGCTTGGCCATGGGGGGCTCGGAGCAGTTCTTC
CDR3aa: CASSLAMGGSEQFF

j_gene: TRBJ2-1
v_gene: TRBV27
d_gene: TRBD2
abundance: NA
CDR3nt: TGTGCCAGCAGTTTATACAGGGTCCTAGCGGGAGGTGAGCAGTTCTTC
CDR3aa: CASSLYRVLAGGEQFF

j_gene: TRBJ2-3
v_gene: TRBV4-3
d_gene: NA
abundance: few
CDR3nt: TGCGCCAGCAGCCCGGGGGCAGGGAGCACAGATACGCAGTATTTT
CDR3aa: CASSPGAGSTDTQYF

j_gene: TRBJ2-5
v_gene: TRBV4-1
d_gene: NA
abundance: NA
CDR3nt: TGCGCCAGCAGCCCCCCGAGAGGGGGGCGTCAAGAGACCCAGTACTTC
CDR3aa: CASSPPRGGRQETQYF

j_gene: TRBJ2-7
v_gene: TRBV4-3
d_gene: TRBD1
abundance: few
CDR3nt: TGCGCCAGCAGCCAAGCTCGGACAGGGGGCCTGTACGAGCAGTACTTC
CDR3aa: CASSQARTGGLYEQYF

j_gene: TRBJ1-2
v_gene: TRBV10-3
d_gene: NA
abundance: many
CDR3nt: TGTGCCATAGGACAGTATGGCTACACCTTC
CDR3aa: CAIGQYGYTF

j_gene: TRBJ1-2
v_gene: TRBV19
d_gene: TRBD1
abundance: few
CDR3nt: TGTGCCAGTAAACCCGCCGAGGACAGGAACTATGGCTACACCTTC
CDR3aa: CASKPAEDRNYGYTF

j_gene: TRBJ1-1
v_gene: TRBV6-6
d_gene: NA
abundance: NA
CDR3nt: TGTGCCAGCATCTTGACCAGTGGCACTGAAGCTTTCTTT
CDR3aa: CASILTSGTEAFF

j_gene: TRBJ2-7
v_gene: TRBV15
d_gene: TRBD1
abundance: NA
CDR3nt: TGTGCCACCAGCATCTCAGGGGGCTCCTACGAGCAGTACTTC
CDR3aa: CATSISGGSYEQYF

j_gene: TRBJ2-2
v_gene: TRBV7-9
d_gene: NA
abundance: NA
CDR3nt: TGTGCCAGCGGAGGACTGCGCACCGGGGAGCTGTTTTTT
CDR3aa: CASGGLRTGELFF

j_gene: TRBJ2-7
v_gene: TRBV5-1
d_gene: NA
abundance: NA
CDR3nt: TGCGCCAGCAGCTTCCTAGCAGACTACGAGCAGTACTTC
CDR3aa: CASSFLADYEQYF

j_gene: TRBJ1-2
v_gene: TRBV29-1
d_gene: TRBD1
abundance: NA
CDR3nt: TGCAGCGTTCCGCCCGGGACAGGGGGGGGCTACACCTTC
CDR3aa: CSVPPGTGGGYTF

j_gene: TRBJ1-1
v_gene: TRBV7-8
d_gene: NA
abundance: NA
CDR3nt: TGTGCCAGCAGCTTAAAAACTGCAGCCTACACTGAAGCTTTCTTT
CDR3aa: CASSLKTAAYTEAFF

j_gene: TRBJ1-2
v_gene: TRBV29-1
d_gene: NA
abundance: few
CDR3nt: TGCAGCGTTGAAAGGGGCCGGGGAGGGAATGGCTACACCTTC
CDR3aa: CSVERGRGGNGYTF

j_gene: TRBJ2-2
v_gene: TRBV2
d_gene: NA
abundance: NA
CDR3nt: TGTGCCAGCAGTGAAGCGGGGGTACGAGGGGAGCTGTTTTTT
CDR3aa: CASSEAGVRGELFF

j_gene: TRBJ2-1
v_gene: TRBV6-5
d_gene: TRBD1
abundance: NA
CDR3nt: TGTGCCAGCAGGTCCGGGGACAGGGTTGCTGAGCAGTTCTTC
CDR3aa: CASRSGDRVAEQFF

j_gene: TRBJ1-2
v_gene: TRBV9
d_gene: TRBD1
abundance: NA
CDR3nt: TGTGCCAGCAGCGTAGCCGGGACAGGGGGCTATGGCTACACCTTC
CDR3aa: CASSVAGTGGYGYTF